This is a list of T cell receptor beta chains from one sample in a study of blood T cells in healthy people across ages. TCRdb itself ran the 5' RACE reads through MiXCR, one entry per CDR3 protein. The sample holds roughly 560,000 distinct CDR3 sequences; 24% are singletons and the top ten take 8.5% to 9.5%. In addition, the sample was reused for a study of T cells of mothers and their children.

The sequenced sample consisted of blood. The receptors were gathered from a boy aged 5 to 17 in good health. The CDR3 runs from the conserved cysteine through the conserved F or W. The D gene is left open where the match is weak. The size of a clone is reported for some rows only, either as once, few or many, or as a class for expanded clones.

j_call: TRBJ2-1
d_call: TRBD1
clone_size: -
v_call: TRBV7-3
cdr3_nt: TGTGCCAGCAGCTTAACTGACAGGGGGGTTGAGCAGTTCTTC
cdr3_aa: CASSLTDRGVEQFF

j_call: TRBJ2-1
d_call: -
clone_size: -
v_call: TRBV24-1
cdr3_nt: TGTGCCACCAGCAGGCAGGGTTCCTACAATGAGCAGTTCTTC
cdr3_aa: CATSRQGSYNEQFF

j_call: TRBJ2-2
d_call: -
clone_size: few
v_call: TRBV28
cdr3_nt: TGTGCCAGCAGTTTCCCTCCCAACACCGGGGAGCTGTTTTTT
cdr3_aa: CASSFPPNTGELFF

j_call: TRBJ2-2
d_call: -
clone_size: few
v_call: TRBV7-6
cdr3_nt: TGTGCCAGCAGCTTACACTCAGGGCCCGCCGGGGAGCTGTTTTTT
cdr3_aa: CASSLHSGPAGELFF

j_call: TRBJ2-1
d_call: -
clone_size: -
v_call: TRBV7-2
cdr3_nt: TGTGCCAGCAGCTTACCCAGGGAAGTAAGGAGGGAGGAGCAGTTCTTC
cdr3_aa: CASSLPREVRREEQFF

j_call: TRBJ1-1
d_call: -
clone_size: -
v_call: TRBV11-2
cdr3_nt: TGTGCCAGCAGCTTAGGCCATACGAAAAAAAGGGACACTGAAGCTTTCTTT
cdr3_aa: CASSLGHTKKRDTEAFF

j_call: TRBJ2-7
d_call: TRBD1
clone_size: few
v_call: TRBV20-1
cdr3_nt: TGCAGTGCTTCCGGGACAGCAGCCTACGAGCAGTACTTC
cdr3_aa: CSASGTAAYEQYF

j_call: TRBJ2-1
d_call: -
clone_size: few
v_call: TRBV6-2/TRBV6-3
cdr3_nt: TGTGCCAGCAGTTACTCGACGGGGGCCCCATCCTACAATGAGCAGTTCTTC
cdr3_aa: CASSYSTGAPSYNEQFF

j_call: TRBJ1-4
d_call: -
clone_size: -
v_call: TRBV29-1
cdr3_nt: TGCAGCGCCAGGGCGCAGGGCGAAAAACTGTTTTTT
cdr3_aa: CSARAQGEKLFF

j_call: TRBJ2-7
d_call: -
clone_size: -
v_call: TRBV18
cdr3_nt: TGTGTCAGCTCACCACAGAGCTCCTACGAGCAGTACTTC
cdr3_aa: CVSSPQSSYEQYF

j_call: TRBJ2-2
d_call: -
clone_size: -
v_call: TRBV7-9
cdr3_nt: TGTGCCAGCAGCTTACGGACAGAGAACACCGGGGAGCTGTTTTTT
cdr3_aa: CASSLRTENTGELFF

j_call: TRBJ2-5
d_call: TRBD1
clone_size: -
v_call: TRBV4-3
cdr3_nt: TGCGCCAGCAGCCAAGATCAAAGGGACAGGGGGCCCCAAGAGACCCAGTACTTC
cdr3_aa: CASSQDQRDRGPQETQYF

j_call: TRBJ2-1
d_call: -
clone_size: few
v_call: TRBV14
cdr3_nt: TGTGCCAGCAGCCCCCTAGGGGACAATGAGCAGTTCTTC
cdr3_aa: CASSPLGDNEQFF

j_call: TRBJ1-2
d_call: -
clone_size: -
v_call: TRBV5-1
cdr3_nt: TGCGCCAGCAGCTTGGCAGAGGGGGGAATCGTCTATGGCTACACCTTC
cdr3_aa: CASSLAEGGIVYGYTF

j_call: TRBJ2-7
d_call: -
clone_size: -
v_call: TRBV29-1
cdr3_nt: TGCAGCGTGCCCGGGTCCGGAACCTACGAACAGTACTTC
cdr3_aa: CSVPGSGTYEQYF

j_call: TRBJ1-5
d_call: -
clone_size: -
v_call: TRBV7-2
cdr3_nt: TGTGCCAGCAGCGTTCAGAATAGCAATCAGCCCCAGCATTTT
cdr3_aa: CASSVQNSNQPQHF

j_call: TRBJ2-3
d_call: -
clone_size: -
v_call: TRBV5-1
cdr3_nt: TGCGCCAGCAGCTTGGAACCCGTCACAGATACGCAGTATTTT
cdr3_aa: CASSLEPVTDTQYF

j_call: TRBJ2-3
d_call: TRBD1
clone_size: few
v_call: TRBV28
cdr3_nt: TGTGCCAGCAGTCAAATGACAGGGGAAGGAACAGATACGCAGTATTTT
cdr3_aa: CASSQMTGEGTDTQYF

j_call: TRBJ1-3
d_call: -
clone_size: -
v_call: TRBV12-3/TRBV12-4
cdr3_nt: TGTGCCAGCAGTTTTTTTGCAAACACCATATATTTT
cdr3_aa: CASSFFANTIYF

j_call: TRBJ2-7
d_call: -
clone_size: few
v_call: TRBV27
cdr3_nt: TGTGCCAGCAGTTTATCGATAAGGGGTGGCTACGAGCAGTACTTC
cdr3_aa: CASSLSIRGGYEQYF

j_call: TRBJ2-5
d_call: -
clone_size: -
v_call: TRBV20-1
cdr3_nt: TGCAGTGCACTACAGGTGGCCCAAGAGACCCAGTACTTC
cdr3_aa: CSALQVAQETQYF

j_call: TRBJ2-3
d_call: -
clone_size: few
v_call: TRBV15
cdr3_nt: TGTGCCACCAGCGAACTAATAGGGGGGCCCAGGGCAGATACGCAGTATTTT
cdr3_aa: CATSELIGGPRADTQYF

j_call: TRBJ2-5
d_call: TRBD2
clone_size: few
v_call: TRBV20-1
cdr3_nt: TGCAGTGCTAGTGGCAGCGGGGGGGCTCAAGAGACCCAGTACTTC
cdr3_aa: CSASGSGGAQETQYF

j_call: TRBJ2-3
d_call: -
clone_size: few
v_call: TRBV7-3
cdr3_nt: TGTGCCAGCAGCCACCGGGACCCTTGGACAGATACGCAGTATTTT
cdr3_aa: CASSHRDPWTDTQYF

j_call: TRBJ1-1
d_call: TRBD1
clone_size: -
v_call: TRBV12-3/TRBV12-4
cdr3_nt: TGTGCCAGCAGCGCTACAGGGGGAACTGAAGCTTTCTTT
cdr3_aa: CASSATGGTEAFF

j_call: TRBJ2-5
d_call: -
clone_size: -
v_call: TRBV25-1
cdr3_nt: TGTGCCAGCGGGCAGGTTGAGACCCAGTACTTC
cdr3_aa: CASGQVETQYF

j_call: TRBJ2-7
d_call: -
clone_size: -
v_call: TRBV3-1
cdr3_nt: TGTGCCAGCAGCCAAGACGGGCAGTACGAGCAGTACTTC
cdr3_aa: CASSQDGQYEQYF

j_call: TRBJ2-7
d_call: -
clone_size: -
v_call: TRBV5-6
cdr3_nt: TGTGCCAGCAGCTTGGCCGGCGGGGACCGTACCTACGAGCAGTACTTC
cdr3_aa: CASSLAGGDRTYEQYF

j_call: TRBJ2-2
d_call: TRBD2
clone_size: -
v_call: TRBV19
cdr3_nt: TGTGCCAGTAGTATAAGAGGGACTAGCGGGTCTCATTTGACCCGGCTGTTTTTT
cdr3_aa: CASSIRGTSGSHLTRLFF

j_call: TRBJ1-5
d_call: -
clone_size: -
v_call: TRBV27
cdr3_nt: TGTGCCAGCAGTTTAGTAGGGGGAATCCAGCCCCAGCATTTT
cdr3_aa: CASSLVGGIQPQHF

j_call: TRBJ2-6
d_call: TRBD1
clone_size: few
v_call: TRBV27
cdr3_nt: TGTGCCAGCAGTTTTAGGGACAGGGGGCCATCCAGCTCTGGGGCCAACGTCCTGACTTTC
cdr3_aa: CASSFRDRGPSSSGANVLTF

j_call: TRBJ2-5
d_call: -
clone_size: -
v_call: TRBV10-3
cdr3_nt: TGTGCCATCAGTGGGCCCACGGAGACCCAGTACTTC
cdr3_aa: CAISGPTETQYF

j_call: TRBJ1-2
d_call: -
clone_size: -
v_call: TRBV10-3
cdr3_nt: TGTGCCATCAGTGAGCCTACAGGGAGAGCTAACTATGGCTACACCTTC
cdr3_aa: CAISEPTGRANYGYTF

j_call: TRBJ1-1
d_call: TRBD1
clone_size: -
v_call: TRBV7-4
cdr3_nt: TGTGCCAGCAGCCGGAGACAGGGAGGCGCTGAAGCTTTCTTT
cdr3_aa: CASSRRQGGAEAFF

j_call: TRBJ2-1
d_call: -
clone_size: few
v_call: TRBV28
cdr3_nt: TGTGCCAGCAGTTTGGTTTCGGGGATATCATTCCTGGGTGACAATGAGCAGTTCTTC
cdr3_aa: CASSLVSGISFLGDNEQFF

j_call: TRBJ2-1
d_call: TRBD1
clone_size: few
v_call: TRBV5-1
cdr3_nt: TGCGCCAGCAGCCTGGAACCAGGGGGCGGGAATGAGCAGTTCTTC
cdr3_aa: CASSLEPGGGNEQFF

j_call: TRBJ2-3
d_call: TRBD1
clone_size: few
v_call: TRBV6-1
cdr3_nt: TGTGCCAGCAGTAATGCCCCAGGGGACAGACTAACAGATACGCAGTATTTT
cdr3_aa: CASSNAPGDRLTDTQYF

j_call: TRBJ2-7
d_call: TRBD2
clone_size: -
v_call: TRBV19
cdr3_nt: TGTGCCAGTAGCACTAGCGGTACGGTCTACGAACAGTACTTC
cdr3_aa: CASSTSGTVYEQYF

j_call: TRBJ2-7
d_call: -
clone_size: few
v_call: TRBV6-6
cdr3_nt: TGTGCCAGCAGTACCGGGACGCCCGAGCAGTACTTC
cdr3_aa: CASSTGTPEQYF

j_call: TRBJ2-5
d_call: TRBD2
clone_size: few
v_call: TRBV2
cdr3_nt: TGTGCCAGCAACGGACTAGCGGGGGGTCAAGAGACCCAGTACTTC
cdr3_aa: CASNGLAGGQETQYF

j_call: TRBJ2-1
d_call: -
clone_size: -
v_call: TRBV20-1
cdr3_nt: TGCAGTCCGCCCCTAGTGGCGAGCTCCTACAATGAGCGGTTCTTC
cdr3_aa: CSPPLVASSYNERFF

j_call: TRBJ2-7
d_call: TRBD1
clone_size: -
v_call: TRBV7-2
cdr3_nt: TGTGCCAGCACCGTCGGGGACAGGTTCTACGAGCAGTACTTC
cdr3_aa: CASTVGDRFYEQYF

j_call: TRBJ1-4
d_call: TRBD1
clone_size: few
v_call: TRBV5-1
cdr3_nt: TGCGCCAGCAGCTTCAAGGGACAGCTCGCAACTAATGAAAAACTGTTTTTT
cdr3_aa: CASSFKGQLATNEKLFF

j_call: TRBJ2-1
d_call: -
clone_size: -
v_call: TRBV5-5
cdr3_nt: TGTGCCAGCAGAAAACCTGGCGGGGCGCCGGAGCAGTTCTTC
cdr3_aa: CASRKPGGAPEQFF

j_call: TRBJ2-3
d_call: -
clone_size: -
v_call: TRBV27
cdr3_nt: TGTGCCAGCAGTTTATCCGCGCCGGAGACAGATACGCAGTATTTT
cdr3_aa: CASSLSAPETDTQYF

j_call: TRBJ1-5
d_call: -
clone_size: -
v_call: TRBV21-1
cdr3_nt: TGTGCCAGCAGCAAAGTTATAGAAGGGGGTCAGCCCCAGCATTTT
cdr3_aa: CASSKVIEGGQPQHF

j_call: TRBJ2-1
d_call: -
clone_size: -
v_call: TRBV4-3
cdr3_nt: TGCGCCAGCAGCCAAGATAGGGACACTGAGCAGTTCTTC
cdr3_aa: CASSQDRDTEQFF

j_call: TRBJ1-1
d_call: -
clone_size: once
v_call: TRBV7-2
cdr3_nt: TGTGCCAGCAGCCATTACAGGGAAGGCACTGAAGCTTTCTTT
cdr3_aa: CASSHYREGTEAFF

j_call: TRBJ1-1
d_call: TRBD1
clone_size: -
v_call: TRBV29-1
cdr3_nt: TGCAGCGTTTCCCAGGGGGTGAACACTGAAGCTTCCTTT
cdr3_aa: CSVSQGVNTEASF

j_call: TRBJ2-7
d_call: -
clone_size: few
v_call: TRBV6-2/TRBV6-3
cdr3_nt: TGTGCCAGCAGTTACTCCCCCGACGGATCTTACGAGCAGTACTTC
cdr3_aa: CASSYSPDGSYEQYF

j_call: TRBJ1-1
d_call: -
clone_size: -
v_call: TRBV6-1
cdr3_nt: TGTGCCAGCAGTGAAGGTTGGACAAGACTAATGAACACTGAAGCTTTCTTT
cdr3_aa: CASSEGWTRLMNTEAFF

j_call: TRBJ2-1
d_call: TRBD2
clone_size: few
v_call: TRBV28
cdr3_nt: TGTGCCAGCAGTTTATACAACCTAGGACTAGCGGGAGGGCCCCGTTCTTCCTGCAATGAGCAGTTCTTC
cdr3_aa: CASSLYNLGLAGGPRSSCNEQFF

j_call: TRBJ2-3
d_call: TRBD2
clone_size: -
v_call: TRBV28
cdr3_nt: TGTGCCAGCAGTCCCCGGACTAGCGGGAGTAAAGATACGCAGTATTTT
cdr3_aa: CASSPRTSGSKDTQYF

j_call: TRBJ2-5
d_call: TRBD1
clone_size: few
v_call: TRBV6-1
cdr3_nt: TGTGCCAGCGGTCCGCCGGGACAGGAGGGAAGAGAGACCCAGTACTTC
cdr3_aa: CASGPPGQEGRETQYF

j_call: TRBJ2-3
d_call: -
clone_size: few
v_call: TRBV29-1
cdr3_nt: TGCAGCGTTGAATCGGGGGATACGCAGTATTTT
cdr3_aa: CSVESGDTQYF

j_call: TRBJ1-3
d_call: -
clone_size: few
v_call: TRBV9
cdr3_nt: TGTGCCAGCAGCGGAACAGGGGGAAACACCATATATTTT
cdr3_aa: CASSGTGGNTIYF

j_call: TRBJ1-2
d_call: TRBD1
clone_size: -
v_call: TRBV12-3/TRBV12-4
cdr3_nt: TGTGCCAGCAGAGGGACAGGAGTCGATGGCTACACCTTC
cdr3_aa: CASRGTGVDGYTF